The clone carrying this TCR beta chain turned up a few times. This sample is part of a study of response to subunit inactivated influenza vaccine. V dropped 0 bases and J dropped 6; count of bases not matched to a gene: 5. CDR1 and CDR2 (germline): MNHEY, SVGEGT. The CDR3 extends over 16 amino acids. TCRdb analysed the RT-PCR reads with MiXCR anew, one entry per CDR3 protein. The table has about 650,000 distinct CDR3 sequences, approximately 15% seen once; the top ten hold around a tenth. Sample: PBMCs from blood, taken about 13 days after vaccination. The clonotype comes from a man aged 50-60 years who received an inactivated influenza vaccine. This rearrangement joins TRBV6-2 or TRBV6-3 to TRBJ2-1, with 10 nucleotides matching TRBD1. DNA for the CDR3: TGTGCCAGCAGTTACTCGAGGGACAGGGGCTTCAATGAGCAGTTCTTC. Its protein product is CASSYSRDRGFNEQFF.